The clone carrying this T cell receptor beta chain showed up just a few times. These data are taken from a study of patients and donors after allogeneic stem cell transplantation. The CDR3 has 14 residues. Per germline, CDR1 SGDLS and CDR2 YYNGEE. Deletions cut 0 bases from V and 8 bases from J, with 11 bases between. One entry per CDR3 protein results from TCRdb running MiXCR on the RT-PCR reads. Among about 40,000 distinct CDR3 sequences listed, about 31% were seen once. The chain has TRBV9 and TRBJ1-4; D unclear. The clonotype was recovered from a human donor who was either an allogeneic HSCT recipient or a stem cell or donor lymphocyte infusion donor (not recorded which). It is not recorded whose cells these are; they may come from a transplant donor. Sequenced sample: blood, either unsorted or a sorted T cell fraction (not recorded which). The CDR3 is CASSVGGWWEKLFF. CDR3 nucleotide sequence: TGTGCCAGCAGCGTAGGAGGTTGGTGGGAAAAACTGTTTTTT.